Each of the 3 T cell receptor beta chains below was sequenced from the same sample in a study of graft-versus-host responses after intestinal transplantation. Method: immunoSEQ multiplex PCR; TCRdb's copy keeps in-frame clones and lacks some. Seen here are over 80,000 clones, 90% to 95% observed once, and the top ten hold around 0.2%. These receptors' antigens are unknown. The source was unstimulated CD4+ T cells sorted from spleen or lymph node cells, collected before transplant. These receptors were obtained from a human donor who was the organ donor for an intestinal transplant.

The genes are TRBV6-5 and TRBJ2-2, with TRBD2 matching 10 bases. J lost 6 bases, V lost 6 bases, and 7 bases had no gene match. The CDR3 covers 15 residues. Per germline, CDR1 MNHEY and CDR2 SVGAGI. The CDR3 loop is CASRLAGAPAGELFF. The CDR3 coding sequence is TGTGCCAGCAGGCTAGCGGGGGCCCCCGCCGGGGAGCTGTTTTTT.

The rearrangement joins TRBV7-8 to TRBJ2-7; a possible D gene is TRBD2 (6 bases). There are 15 residues in the CDR3. The V gene lost 2 bases and the J gene lost 2 bases, with 13 bases spanning the gap. Germline loops: CDR1 SGHVS, CDR2 FQNEAQ. In nucleotides, the CDR3 is TGTGCCAGCAGCTTACTACTAGCCGATGCCTACGAGCAGTACTTC. It codes for CASSLLLADAYEQYF.

The chain carries TRBV7-9 and TRBJ1-5; 8 nucleotides agree with TRBD1. CDR1 is SEHNR and CDR2 is FQNEAQ in the germline V gene (reference sequence). The CDR3 is made up of 14 amino acids. V dropped 4 bases and J dropped 2; count of bases not matched to a gene: 1. The CDR3 is CASSSTGGNQPQHF. In DNA, the CDR3 is TGTGCCAGCAGCTCGACAGGGGGCAATCAGCCCCAGCATTTT.